This T cell receptor (beta chain) is from a study of spatial heterogeneity in lung cancer. Documented time point: sample taken at primary tumor resection. The cohort: under 80 early-stage, untreated non-small cell lung cancer patients. Researchers sequenced whole RNA taken from tumor, nontumor lung or frozen PBMC without sorting. Unique molecular identifiers tagged every individual TCR cDNA molecule. TCRdb passed the 5' RACE reads through MiXCR, listing each CDR3 protein once. The sample gives 90,000 to 95,000 distinct CDR3 sequences, about an eighth of which show up once; more than 40% is in the top ten. Germline loops: CDR1 SGHRS, CDR2 YFSETQ. CDR3 length equals 17 residues. J lost 1 base, V lost 3 bases, and 7 bases had no gene match.

This TCR came from a male donor with early-stage non-small cell lung cancer. This material consisted of PBMCs, taken at surgery. The chain links TRBV5-1 to TRBJ2-6; TRBD1 matches at 7 bases. The CDR3 region has the DNA TGCGCCAGCAGCTCCGGACAGGTTTTATCTGGGGCCAACGTCCTGACTTTC. It translates to CASSSGQVLSGANVLTF.